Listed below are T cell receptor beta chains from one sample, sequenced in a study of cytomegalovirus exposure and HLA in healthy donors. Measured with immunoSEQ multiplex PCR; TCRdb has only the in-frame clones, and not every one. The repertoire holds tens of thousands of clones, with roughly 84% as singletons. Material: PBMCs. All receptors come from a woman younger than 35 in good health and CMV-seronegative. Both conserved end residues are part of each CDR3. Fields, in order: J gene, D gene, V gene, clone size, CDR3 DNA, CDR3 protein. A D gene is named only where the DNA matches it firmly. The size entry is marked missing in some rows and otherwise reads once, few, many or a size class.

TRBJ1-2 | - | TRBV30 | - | TGTGCCTGGAGTGTAACCGGCTATGGCTACACCTTC | CAWSVTGYGYTF
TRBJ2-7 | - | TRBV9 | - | TGTGCCAGCAGCGTGGGGACTTCCCCCTACGAGCAGTACTTC | CASSVGTSPYEQYF
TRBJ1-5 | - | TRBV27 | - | TGTGCCAGCAGGCGTTCAGGGTCTCGGCCCCAGCATTTT | CASRRSGSRPQHF
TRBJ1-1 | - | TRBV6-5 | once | TGTGCCAGCAGTTACGCCGGAGTCGGGGCTGAAGCTTTCTTT | CASSYAGVGAEAFF
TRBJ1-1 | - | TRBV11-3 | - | TGTGCCAGCAGCTTAGCGTCCGGTAGTAACACTGAAGCTTTCTTT | CASSLASGSNTEAFF
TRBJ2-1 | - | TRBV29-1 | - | TGCAGCGCCGCGGGGTTTCCGAGCTCCTACAATGAGCAGTTCTTC | CSAAGFPSSYNEQFF
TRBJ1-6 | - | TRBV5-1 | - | TGCGCCAGCAGCCCCCAGGGTTCTAATTCACCCCTCCACTTT | CASSPQGSNSPLHF
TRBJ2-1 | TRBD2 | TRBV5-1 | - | TGCGCCAGCAGCGATCCGCTAGCGGGAGGGCGCAATGAGCAGTTCTTC | CASSDPLAGGRNEQFF
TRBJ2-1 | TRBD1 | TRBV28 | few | TGTGCCAGCAAGTCGCAGGACAGGGACAATGAGCAGTTCTTC | CASKSQDRDNEQFF
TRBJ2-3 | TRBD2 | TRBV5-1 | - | TGCGCCAGCAGCCCACTAGCGGAAAGCACAGATACGCAGTATTTT | CASSPLAESTDTQYF
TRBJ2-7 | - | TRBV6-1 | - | TGTGCCAGCAGTGAACAGGCCTCCTACGAGCAGTACTTC | CASSEQASYEQYF
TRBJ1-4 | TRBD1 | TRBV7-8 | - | TGTGCCAGCAGCTTTTTTCTAAGGACAGGGGCTAAGGAAAAACTGTTTTTT | CASSFFLRTGAKEKLFF
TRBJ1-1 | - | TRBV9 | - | TGTGCCAGCAGCGTACGAGCCATGAACACTGAAGCTTTCTTT | CASSVRAMNTEAFF
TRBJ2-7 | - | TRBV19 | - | TGTGCCAGTAGTCGCGATCGACAGGACTCCTACGAGCAGTACTTC | CASSRDRQDSYEQYF
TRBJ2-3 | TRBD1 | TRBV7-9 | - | TGTGCCAGCAGCTCATACACAGGGGGCCGGGGCACAGATACGCAGTATTTT | CASSSYTGGRGTDTQYF
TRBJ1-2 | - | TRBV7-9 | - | TGTTCCAGCAGCTTAGCCAGGGTCTATGGCTACACCTTC | CSSSLARVYGYTF
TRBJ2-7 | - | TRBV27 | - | TGTGCCAGCAGTTCTTCTCCCCGGGGGGCGGTTTGGGACTACGAGCAGTACTTC | CASSSSPRGAVWDYEQYF
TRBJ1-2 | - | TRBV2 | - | TGTGCCAGCACCCTAAACAGACAGCCTAACTATGGCTACACCTTC | CASTLNRQPNYGYTF
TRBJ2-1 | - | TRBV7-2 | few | TGTGCCAGCAGCTTAGAAGGAGTCCTTCTCAATGAGCAGTTCTTC | CASSLEGVLLNEQFF
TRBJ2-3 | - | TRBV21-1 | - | TGTGCCAGCAGGGGAGTAGCGGGAGGGCCGGGAGATACGCAGTATTTT | CASRGVAGGPGDTQYF
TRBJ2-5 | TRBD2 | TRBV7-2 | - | TGTGCCAGCAGCCAATTGCGGGCTAGCGGGAGCGGCGAGACCCAGTACTTC | CASSQLRASGSGETQYF
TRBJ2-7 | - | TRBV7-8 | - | TGTGCCAGCAGGACAAACCAGGGCTCCTACGAGCAGTACTTC | CASRTNQGSYEQYF
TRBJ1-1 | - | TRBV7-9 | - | TGTGCCAGCAGCTTAGCGGAGCGGGGAGCTTTCTTT | CASSLAERGAFF
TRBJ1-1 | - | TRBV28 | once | TGTGCCAGCACTTTCGGGGTTCACACTGAAGCTTTCTTT | CASTFGVHTEAFF
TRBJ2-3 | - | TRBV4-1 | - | TGCGCCAGCAGCCCGATAGGGCGGGACGCCACTGGAGATACGCAGTATTTT | CASSPIGRDATGDTQYF
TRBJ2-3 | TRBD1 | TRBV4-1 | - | TGCGCCAGCAGGGCCCGGGACAGGGAAATCACAGATACGCAGTATTTT | CASRARDREITDTQYF
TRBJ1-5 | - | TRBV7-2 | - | TGTGCCAGCAGCTTAGCATCGGGGAGAGGTGGTCAGCCCCAGCATTTT | CASSLASGRGGQPQHF
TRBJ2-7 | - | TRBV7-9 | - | TGTGCCAGCAGCCCCTTGGAAGGGAGCTCCTACGAGCAGTACTTC | CASSPLEGSSYEQYF
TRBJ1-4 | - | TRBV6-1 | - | TGTGCCAGCAGCCCAGATCGGGCAACTAATGAAAAACTGTTTTTT | CASSPDRATNEKLFF
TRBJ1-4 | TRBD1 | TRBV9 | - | TGTGCCAGCAGCCCTCGGACAGGGTCGGCAAAACTGTTTTTT | CASSPRTGSAKLFF
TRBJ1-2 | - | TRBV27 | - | TGTGCCAGCAGTTTTGGGGGGGCGGGTGGCTACACCTTC | CASSFGGAGGYTF
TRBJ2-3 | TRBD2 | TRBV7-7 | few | TGTGCCAGCAGCTCGGGACTAGCGGGAGCAACAGATACGCAGTATTTT | CASSSGLAGATDTQYF
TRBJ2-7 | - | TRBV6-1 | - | TGTGCCAGCAGTGGCCCAGGGCACTCCTACGAGCAGTACTTC | CASSGPGHSYEQYF
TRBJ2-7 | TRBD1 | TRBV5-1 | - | TGCGCCAGCAGCACGGCGGGACAGGGAAACGAGCAGTACTTC | CASSTAGQGNEQYF
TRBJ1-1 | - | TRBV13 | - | TGTGCCAGCAGCCTAGGGCGGAGGCCTGAAGCTTTCTTT | CASSLGRRPEAFF
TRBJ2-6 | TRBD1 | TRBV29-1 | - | TGCAGCGTTGGGATGGGACAGGGGTTCTCTGGGGCCAACGTCCTGACTTTC | CSVGMGQGFSGANVLTF
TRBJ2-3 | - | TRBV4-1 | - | TGCGCCAGCAGCCAAGATACAGGGCCGGCCACAGATACGCAGTATTTT | CASSQDTGPATDTQYF
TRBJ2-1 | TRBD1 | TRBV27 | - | TGTGCCAGCAGTCCGAAGACAGGGGACCACAATGAGCAGTTCTTC | CASSPKTGDHNEQFF
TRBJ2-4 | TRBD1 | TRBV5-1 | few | TGCGCCAGCAGCCGGGCTTTCGGGCAGGGGGCAGACATTCAGTACTTC | CASSRAFGQGADIQYF
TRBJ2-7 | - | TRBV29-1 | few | TGCAGCGTTGAAGATCTCCGGGCAGGGGCCTACGAGCAGTACTTC | CSVEDLRAGAYEQYF